This T cell receptor (beta chain) was observed in a study of identifying expanded T cells in peripheral blood. Whole-study results and caveats: Variance in clone template counts between approximately two-week samples significantly increased with total template count across all healthy donors. Technical replicates showed roughly 1.2 changed clones; roughly two weeks about 16; four weeks 19.

Germline-derived CDR1 and CDR2 are MDHEN and SYDVKM. The CDR3 loop spans 14 amino acids. The V gene lost 6 bases and the J gene lost 4 bases, with 16 bases spanning the gap. The protocol was immunoSEQ multiplex PCR, while the TCRdb copy is restricted to in-frame clones and leaves out a portion. The sample has about 110,000 clones, less than 90% seen once. No infections or other immune events were documented during collection. Of note for this clone: Its antigen is still unknown.

The chain joins TRBV28 to TRBJ2-7, with a possible D match to TRBD2 (5 bases). This sequence was found in a person aged 18 to 75 in good health. Sequenced material: blood. Here the CDR3 reads CASRPQTSSYEQYF. The CDR3 bases are TGTGCCAGCAGGCCTCAAACTAGTTCATACGAGCAGTACTTC.